This T cell receptor (beta chain) was observed in a study of shared clonotypes between healthy human individuals. CD8 cells regarded as naive lacked CD45RO, were positively chosen for CCR7, and omitted terminally differentiated effector memory CD45RA+ cells. V dropped 5 bases and J dropped 0 bases, with 13 bases sitting between them. CDR3 length: 15 amino acids. CDR1 and CDR2 (germline): SEHNR, FQNEAQ (reference sequence). Per the study methods: ImmunoSEQ gave junction-only sequences without quality scores, so filtering differed. TCRdb's table, derived via immunoSEQ multiplex PCR, lists solely in-frame clones and lacks some. The D gene and trimming were derived from the DNA, and the V and J assignments and clone size from that table. The repertoire holds approximately 2,200,000 clones, with about 92% as singletons.

Sequenced input: naive CD8+ T cells from PBMCs. The receptor's source is a man in his late teens or twenties in good health. Some clones in this sample may be carry-over from other donors' samples. The chain combines TRBV7-9 with TRBJ1-1; D gene ambiguous. This chain's CDR3 is CASSPSIAVNTEAFF. CDR3 sequence (DNA): TGTGCCAGCAGCCCGTCGATCGCAGTGAACACTGAAGCTTTCTTT.